This T cell receptor beta chain is from a study of blood T cell repertoires in COVID-19. Study context: Researchers got acute and convalescent COVID-19 samples from the United States, Italy and Spain. Nucleic acid was either cDNA or gDNA, and it came from T cells, B-cell-depleted T cells, or PBMCs.

Original data processing: Amplification of reference gene primers was used by the study to estimate nucleated cell counts. Measured with immunoSEQ multiplex PCR; TCRdb has only the in-frame clones, and not every one. V and J calls and clone size follow that table, whereas D and trimming were derived from the DNA. The top ten hold 2.2% of the sample, which has about 270,000 clones, 89% seen once. The CDR3 totals 13 residues. The germline V and J ends were trimmed by 2 bases and 2 bases, with 6 bases remaining between them. In germline, CDR1 is MNHEY, CDR2 SMNVEV (reference sequence). The rearrangement links TRBV27 to TRBJ1-2; no firm D call. This clonotype was sampled from a man aged 50-59 years with acute or convalescent COVID-19. Sequenced material: peripheral blood. The CDR3 sequence: CASSLPGNYGYTF. Here the CDR3 DNA reads TGTGCCAGCAGTTTACCAGGAAACTATGGCTACACCTTC.